The 16 T cell receptor beta chains below were found in one sample sequenced in a study of beta chain features in type 1 diabetes. TCRB transcripts that were expressed got sequenced, as all of the isolated RNA had been reverse transcribed. Method: immunoSEQ multiplex PCR; TCRdb's copy keeps in-frame clones and lacks some. Here the sample spans over 120,000 clones, 7% to 10% being singletons. The sample consisted of central memory CD4+ T cells from blood. The source of these receptors is a man between 18 and 35 years old in good health.

V usage is TRBV5-4 and J usage is TRBJ1-3; TRBD1 matches 10 bases. CDR3 length: 17 amino acids. J gave up 1 base and V 3 bases, and 7 bases lay outside the gene matches. Looked up from germline, CDR1 is SGHNT and CDR2 is YYREEE (reference sequence). The CDR3 loop is CASSSGQGKSSGNTIYF. CDR3 bases: TGTGCCAGCAGCTCGGGACAGGGGAAGTCATCTGGAAACACCATATATTTT.

The chain couples TRBV29-1 to TRBJ2-7; 8 nucleotides match TRBD1. The germline V gene has CDR1 SQVTM and CDR2 ANQGSEA. J was trimmed by 6 bases and V by 2 bases; bases with no gene match: 12. This CDR3 is built from 15 residues. CDR3 DNA sequence: TGCAGCGTTGAATCTCTTACAGGGGGGTTCAGCGAGCAGTACTTC. Translated, it gives CSVESLTGGFSEQYF.

This chain links TRBV11-3 with TRBJ1-3; D is perhaps TRBD1 (6 bases). Germline-derived CDR1 and CDR2 are SGHNT and YENEEA. V lost 4 bases and J 4 bases, leaving 17 bases between the germline ends. The CDR3 consists of 16 residues. CDR3 nucleotide sequence: TGTGCCAGCAGCTCACACACAGGGTCTTCCGGAAACACCATATATTTT. This gives the protein CASSSHTGSSGNTIYF.

This clone was seen a few times. The rearrangement joins TRBV7-8 to TRBJ2-3; 8 positions agree with TRBD1. The length of the CDR3 is 14 residues. Germline-derived CDR1 and CDR2 are SGHVS and FQNEAQ. J lost 2 bases, V lost 5 bases, and 3 bases had no gene match. CDR3 protein: CASSPDRDTDTQYF. The CDR3 nucleotides read TGTGCCAGCAGCCCGGACAGGGACACAGATACGCAGTATTTT.

This clone was seen at least ten times. The chain joins TRBV7-9 to TRBJ2-5, with 9 bases aligning to TRBD1. This CDR3 comprises 14 residues. CDR1 and CDR2 (germline): SEHNR, FQNEAQ (reference sequence). Germline trimming cut 5 bases from V and 5 bases from J; bases unmatched to any gene: 6. This chain's CDR3 is CASSPGTGFETQYF. CDR3 DNA sequence: TGTGCCAGCAGCCCCGGGACAGGGTTTGAGACCCAGTACTTC.

The gene calls are TRBV4-2 and TRBJ2-3; 10 bases line up with TRBD2. The germline V gene encodes CDR1 LGHNA and CDR2 YNFKEQ. This CDR3 comprises 16 residues. V shed 1 base, J shed 6 bases, and the junction held 7 bases outside the gene matches. The CDR3 DNA sequence: TGTGCCAGCAGCCAAGTGCGAGCGGGGGGGCCGGATACGCAGTATTTT. This encodes CASSQVRAGGPDTQYF.

The chain is built from TRBV5-4 and TRBJ2-5; TRBD1 matches at 9 bases. CDR1 and CDR2 (germline): SGHNT, YYREEE (reference sequence). This CDR3 has 14 residues. The J segment lost 4 bases and the V segment lost 4 bases, leaving 5 bases of the junction unmatched. The CDR3 coding sequence is TGTGCCAGCAGCAGACAGGGGGAAGGAGAGACCCAGTACTTC. It is translated as CASSRQGEGETQYF.

The chain joins TRBV28 to TRBJ2-3, with D maybe TRBD2 (5 bases). CDR3 length: 16 residues. Deletions cut 5 bases from V and 5 bases from J, with 20 bases between. CDR1 is MDHEN, CDR2 SYDVKM, per germline. The CDR3 is CASSTRREARQDTQYF. The CDR3 DNA is TGTGCCAGCAGTACCCGCCGGGAAGCACGTCAAGATACGCAGTATTTT.

The chain carries TRBV5-5 and TRBJ2-3, with D perhaps matching TRBD2 (5 bases). Trimming took off 7 bases at V and 2 bases at J, with 11 bases between the two ends. This CDR3 is 13 amino acids long. Germline CDR1 SGHKS, CDR2 YYEKEE (reference sequence). This CDR3 is CASSGDSTDTQYF. DNA for the CDR3: TGTGCCAGCTCCGGGGATTCCACAGATACGCAGTATTTT.

On this clone: Other DNA sequences from this sample encode an identical CDR3 as well. The rearrangement links TRBV29-1 to TRBJ1-2; 7 nucleotides match TRBD1. V gave up 7 bases and J gave up 6 bases; unmatched junction bases: 5. Germline values: CDR1 SQVTM, CDR2 ANQGSEA. This CDR3 is built from 11 residues. CDR3 DNA sequence: TGCAGCGGGAGACAGGGAGATGGCTACACCTTC. This codes for CSGRQGDGYTF.

The chain is built from TRBV18 and TRBJ2-6, with D uncertain. The CDR3 spans 16 residues. Germline loops: CDR1 KGHSH, CDR2 LQKENI. V was trimmed by 3 bases and J by 1 base, leaving 10 bases between them. The CDR3 region is CASSPNQASGANVLTF. The CDR3, as DNA: TGTGCCAGCTCACCGAACCAGGCGTCTGGGGCCAACGTCCTGACTTTC.

This clone was seen repeatedly, ten times or more. The rearrangement uses TRBV7-2 and TRBJ1-4; 7 positions match TRBD1. CDR1 and CDR2 from the germline V gene are SGHTA and FQGNSA. CDR3 length: 14 amino acids. V lost 5 bases to trimming and J lost 8 bases; unmatched junction nucleotides: 8. This chain's CDR3 is CASSRQGAFEKLFF. The CDR3 coding sequence is TGTGCCAGCAGCCGACAGGGAGCTTTCGAAAAACTGTTTTTT.

This clone appeared a few times. V and J are TRBV7-9 and TRBJ2-3; tentative D call: TRBD1 (6 bases). The CDR3 spans 12 residues. V was cut by 5 bases and J by 10 bases, with 13 bases left in between. Looked up from germline, CDR1 is SEHNR and CDR2 is FQNEAQ (reference sequence). The CDR3 loop is CASSTEGVPQYF. The CDR3 coding sequence is TGTGCCAGCAGCACCGAGGGGGTTCCGCAGTATTTT.

This clone appeared a few times. The chain combines TRBV5-1 with TRBJ2-1, with TRBD2 matching 8 bases. This CDR3 has 15 residues. Germline loops: CDR1 SGHRS, CDR2 YFSETQ. Losses at the gene ends were 0 bases for V and 4 bases for J; bases not matched to a gene: 3. This chain's CDR3 is CASSLGGGPYNEQFF. DNA for the CDR3: TGCGCCAGCAGCTTGGGCGGGGGGCCTTACAATGAGCAGTTCTTC.

The V call is TRBV5-1, the J call TRBJ2-2; 8 bases agree with TRBD2. The germline gives CDR1 SGHRS, CDR2 YFSETQ. This CDR3 contains 15 residues. The V gene end was trimmed by 4 bases and the J gene end by 3 bases; junction bases not matched to a gene: 5. The CDR3 loop reads CASSTLGGDTGELFF. In nucleotides, the CDR3 is TGCGCCAGCAGCACACTCGGGGGGGACACCGGGGAGCTGTTTTTT.

This clone was found a few times. The gene calls are TRBV28 and TRBJ1-4, with TRBD1 matching 9 bases. CDR1 is MDHEN and CDR2 is SYDVKM in the germline V gene. This CDR3 is built from 15 residues. The junction had 8 bases not matched to a gene; V was cut back by 6 bases and J by 6 bases. In DNA, the CDR3 is TGTGCCAGCAGCCTACCGGGACAGGGTTATGAAAAACTGTTTTTT. It encodes CASSLPGQGYEKLFF.